The entry that follows covers one TCR beta chain sequence. The CDR3 spans 15 residues. Trimming took off 6 bases at V and 0 bases at J, with 14 bases between the two ends. Germline-derived CDR1 and CDR2 are SEHNR and FQNEAQ (reference sequence). The sample comes from a study of OX40 agonist ivuxolimab in advanced cancers. Repertoires were generated with immunoSEQ multiplex PCR, while TCRdb's copy carries only in-frame clones and drops some. This table has about 82,000 clones, roughly 90% appearing once. The sequencing here drew on CD4+ or CD8+ T cells sorted from blood, taken in a trial of the OX40 agonist ivuxolimab. The V call is TRBV7-9, the J call TRBJ1-1; the D is unclear. The receptor was derived from an adult with an advanced solid tumor such as melanoma, head and neck, liver or kidney cancer. The CDR3 DNA sequence: TGTGCCAGCAGTCTTCAGACCGAAATGAACACTGAAGCTTTCTTT. The encoded protein is CASSLQTEMNTEAFF.